The clone carrying this T cell receptor beta chain was seen only a few times. Its cognate antigen is unknown. The record originates from a study of cytomegalovirus exposure and HLA in healthy donors. Regarding the study as a whole: Clonal expansion, a later analysis showed, was greater in HLA-associated TCR beta chains than in equally common others. Sequencing artifact likely explains a cluster of highly shared sequence variants.

Primers for the PCR totalled 60 Vbeta and 13 Jbeta. Assay used: immunoSEQ multiplex PCR; TCRdb lists only in-frame clones, some missing. The profile shows about 140,000 clones, roughly 80% of them singletons. The CDR3 extends over 17 amino acids. Germline CDR1 is SGHTA and CDR2 is FQGNSA. The V gene end was trimmed by 3 bases and the J gene end by 5 bases; junction bases not matched to a gene: 10. Material for sequencing was PBMCs. The TCR comes from a man aged 35 to 55 in good health and CMV-seronegative. The J gene is TRBJ2-2, the V gene TRBV7-2, with TRBD1 matching over 9 bases. The CDR3 nucleotides are TGTGCCAGCAGCTTGAACCAACCGGGACAGGGAACCGGGGAGCTGTTTTTT. This translates into CASSLNQPGQGTGELFF.